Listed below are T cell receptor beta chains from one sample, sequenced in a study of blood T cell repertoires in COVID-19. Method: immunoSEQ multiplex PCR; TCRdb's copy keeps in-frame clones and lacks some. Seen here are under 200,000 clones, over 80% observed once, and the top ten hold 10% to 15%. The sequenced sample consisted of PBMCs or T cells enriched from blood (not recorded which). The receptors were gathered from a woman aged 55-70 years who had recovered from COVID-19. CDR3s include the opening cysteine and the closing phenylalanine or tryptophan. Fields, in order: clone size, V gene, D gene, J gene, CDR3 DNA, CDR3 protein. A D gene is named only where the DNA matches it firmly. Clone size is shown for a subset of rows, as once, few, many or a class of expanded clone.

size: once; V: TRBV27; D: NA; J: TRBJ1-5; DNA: TGTGCCAGCAGTCCCACAGGCTTCGGTCAGCCCCAGCATTTT; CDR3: CASSPTGFGQPQHF
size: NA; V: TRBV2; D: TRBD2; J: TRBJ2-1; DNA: TGTGCCAGCAGACTAGCGGCGAGCTCCTACAATGAGCAGTTCTTC; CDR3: CASRLAASSYNEQFF
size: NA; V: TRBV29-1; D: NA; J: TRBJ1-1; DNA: TGCAGCGTAGACGCAGGGTCCACTGAAGCTTTCTTT; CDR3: CSVDAGSTEAFF
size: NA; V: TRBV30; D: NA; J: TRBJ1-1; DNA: TGTGCCTGGAGTGTAAGTCAGGTAGAAGCTTTCTTT; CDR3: CAWSVSQVEAFF
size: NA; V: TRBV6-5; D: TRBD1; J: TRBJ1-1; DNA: TGTGCCAGCAGAGTGACAGGGGTTAGCACTGAAGCTTTCTTT; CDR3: CASRVTGVSTEAFF
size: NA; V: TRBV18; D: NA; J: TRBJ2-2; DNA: TGTGCCAGCAAAGGACAGGCGGGAACGAACACCGGGGAGCTGTTTTTT; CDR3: CASKGQAGTNTGELFF
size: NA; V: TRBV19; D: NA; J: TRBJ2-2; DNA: TGTGCCAGTAGTATAGTTGCGGGGTTTACCGGGGAGCTGTTTTTT; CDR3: CASSIVAGFTGELFF
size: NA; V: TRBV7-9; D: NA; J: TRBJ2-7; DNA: TGTGCCAGCACCTCCCCACAGGGCTACGAGCAGTACTTC; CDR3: CASTSPQGYEQYF
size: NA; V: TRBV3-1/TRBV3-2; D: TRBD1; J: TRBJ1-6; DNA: TGTGCCAGCAGCCCGGGGACAGGGAATTCACCCCTCCACTTT; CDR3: CASSPGTGNSPLHF
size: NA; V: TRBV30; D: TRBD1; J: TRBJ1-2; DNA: TGTGCCTGGCTCGGAGGACGGAGGGGGCGCAGGTATGGCTACACCTTC; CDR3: CAWLGGRRGRRYGYTF
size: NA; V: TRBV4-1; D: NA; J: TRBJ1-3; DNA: TGCGCCAGCAGCCAAGACGGGGTTGCTGGAAACACCATATATTTT; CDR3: CASSQDGVAGNTIYF
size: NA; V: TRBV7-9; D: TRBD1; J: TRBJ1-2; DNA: TGTGCCAGCAGCTTAGATGGGACAGGGGCCGGCTACACCTTC; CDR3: CASSLDGTGAGYTF
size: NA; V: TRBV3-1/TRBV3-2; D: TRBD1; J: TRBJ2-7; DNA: TGTGCCAGCAGCCCGGGACAGGGCTACGAGCAGTACTTC; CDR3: CASSPGQGYEQYF
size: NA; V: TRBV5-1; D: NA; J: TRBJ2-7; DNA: TGCGCCAGCAGCTTGGGACACGGAGGACTCTACGAGCAGTACTTC; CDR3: CASSLGHGGLYEQYF
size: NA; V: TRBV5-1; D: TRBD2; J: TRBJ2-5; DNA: TGCGCCAGCAGCCCAGTCGGCGGGGGGGAAGAGACCCAGTACTTC; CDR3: CASSPVGGGEETQYF
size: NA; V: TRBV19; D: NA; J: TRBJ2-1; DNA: TGTGCCAGTAGGGTAATCCCCACAGGCAATGAGCAGTTCTTC; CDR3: CASRVIPTGNEQFF
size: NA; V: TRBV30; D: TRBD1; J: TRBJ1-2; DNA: TGTGCCTGGATGGGCGGGACAGCAGGAATTCTAGGTAGAGGCTACACCTTC; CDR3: CAWMGGTAGILGRGYTF
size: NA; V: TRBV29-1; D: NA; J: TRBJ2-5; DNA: TGCAGCGTCCTCGGGAGACAAGAGACCCAGTACTTC; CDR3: CSVLGRQETQYF
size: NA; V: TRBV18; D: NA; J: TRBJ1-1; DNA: TGTGCCAGCTCACCACCGGGGACACAGGGACGCACTGAAGCTTTCTTT; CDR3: CASSPPGTQGRTEAFF
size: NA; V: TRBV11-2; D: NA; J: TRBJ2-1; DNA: TGTGCCAGCAGCGAACCTGGCGGGAATGAGCAGTTCTTC; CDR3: CASSEPGGNEQFF
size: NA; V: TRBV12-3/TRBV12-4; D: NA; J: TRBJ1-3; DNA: TGTGCCAGCAGTATCGGGTCGGGAAACACCATATATTTT; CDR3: CASSIGSGNTIYF
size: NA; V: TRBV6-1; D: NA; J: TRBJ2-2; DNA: TGTGCCAGCAGTGAAGCGCTGGGGGGGCATCGTGACACCGGGGAGCTGTTTTTT; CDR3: CASSEALGGHRDTGELFF
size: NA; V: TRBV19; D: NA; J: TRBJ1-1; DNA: TGTGCCAGTAGTAAGGGAACCGGGGGAGGCACTGAAGCTTTCTTT; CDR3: CASSKGTGGGTEAFF
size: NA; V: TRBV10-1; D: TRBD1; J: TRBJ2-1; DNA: TGCGCCAGCGGAGAGTCCGGACAGGGTACTGAGCAGTTCTTC; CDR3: CASGESGQGTEQFF
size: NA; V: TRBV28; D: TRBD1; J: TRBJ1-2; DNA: TGTGCCAGCAGTTTCACAGGGGGCCCACATTTC; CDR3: CASSFTGGPHF
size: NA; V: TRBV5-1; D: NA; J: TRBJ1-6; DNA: TGCGCCAGCAGCTTGGGTCCAGGCGCTAATTCACCCCTCCACTTT; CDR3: CASSLGPGANSPLHF
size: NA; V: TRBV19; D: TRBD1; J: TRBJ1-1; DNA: TGTGCCAGTAGTGCCAGGGGGCTCCCCTTGAATGCTGAAGCTTTCTTT; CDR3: CASSARGLPLNAEAFF
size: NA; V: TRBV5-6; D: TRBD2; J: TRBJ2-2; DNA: TGTGCCAGCAGCTTGTGGCTAGCGGGAGTAGCCGGGGAGCTGTTTTTT; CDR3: CASSLWLAGVAGELFF
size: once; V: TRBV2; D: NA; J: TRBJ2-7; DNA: TGTGCCAGCAGTGAAGACAGGGAGCAGTACTTC; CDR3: CASSEDREQYF
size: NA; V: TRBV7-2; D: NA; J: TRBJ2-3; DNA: TGTGCCAGCAGCCCGGAGATGCGGGACACAGATACGCAGTATTTT; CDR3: CASSPEMRDTDTQYF
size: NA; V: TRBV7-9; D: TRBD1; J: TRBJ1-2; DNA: TGTGCCAGCAGCTTAGTCGGGACAGGGGATGGCTACACCTTC; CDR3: CASSLVGTGDGYTF
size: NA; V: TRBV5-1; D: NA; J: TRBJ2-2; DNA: TGCGCCAGCAGCTTGAGCCTAGGGGGGAACACCGGGGAGCTGTTTTTT; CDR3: CASSLSLGGNTGELFF
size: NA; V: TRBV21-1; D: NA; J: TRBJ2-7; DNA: TGTGCCAGCAGTTCTGAGCAAAGGGTTAATTTGGGTCTGGCGCTTCAGCGGTACGAGCAGTACTTC; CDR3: CASSSEQRVNLGLALQRYEQYF
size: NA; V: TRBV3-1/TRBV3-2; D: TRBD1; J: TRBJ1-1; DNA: TGTGCCAGCAGCCAAGGTAGAACAGGGGGGTTCTTT; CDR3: CASSQGRTGGFF
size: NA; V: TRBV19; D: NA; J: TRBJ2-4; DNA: TGTGCCAGTAGTACTACAAACATTCAGTACTTC; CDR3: CASSTTNIQYF
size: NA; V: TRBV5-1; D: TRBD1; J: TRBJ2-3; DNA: TGCGCCAGCAGCTTGGGGCAGGGGGCCCCAGATACGCAGTATTTT; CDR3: CASSLGQGAPDTQYF
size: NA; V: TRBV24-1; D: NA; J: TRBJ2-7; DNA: TGTGCCACCAGTGACGGGGGGCGAGCCTACGAGCAGTACTTC; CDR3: CATSDGGRAYEQYF
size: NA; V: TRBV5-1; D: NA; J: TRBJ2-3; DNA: TGCGCCAGCAGCTCGGGAGCCACAGATACGCAGTATTTT; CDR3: CASSSGATDTQYF
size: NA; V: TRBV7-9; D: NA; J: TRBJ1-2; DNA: TGTGCCAGCAGCCCGGTAGGGGCCGGCGGATATGGCTACACCTTC; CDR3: CASSPVGAGGYGYTF
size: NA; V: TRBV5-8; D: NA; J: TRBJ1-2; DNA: TGTGCCAGCAGCTTGGCTAAAGACAGCTATGGCTACACCTTC; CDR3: CASSLAKDSYGYTF